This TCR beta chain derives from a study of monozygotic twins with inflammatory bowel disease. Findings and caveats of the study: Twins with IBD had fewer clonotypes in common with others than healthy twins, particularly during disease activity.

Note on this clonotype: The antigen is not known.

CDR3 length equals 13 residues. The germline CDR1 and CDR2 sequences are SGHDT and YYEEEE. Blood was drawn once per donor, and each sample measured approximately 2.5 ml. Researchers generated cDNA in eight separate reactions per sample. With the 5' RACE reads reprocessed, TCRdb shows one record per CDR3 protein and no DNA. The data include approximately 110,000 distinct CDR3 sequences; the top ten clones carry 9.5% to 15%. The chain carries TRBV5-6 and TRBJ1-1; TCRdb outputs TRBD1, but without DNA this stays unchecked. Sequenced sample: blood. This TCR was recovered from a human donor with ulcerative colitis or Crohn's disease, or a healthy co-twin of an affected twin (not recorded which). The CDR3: CASSDGQRPEAFF.